The present TCR beta chain was sequenced within a study of early T cells in non-severe SARS-CoV-2 infection. The wider study: Bulk RNA from unsorted whole blood was sequenced; chains were unpaired. Whole-study results and caveats: Missing private and CD4 specificities, VDJdb matching favored anti-spike CD8 responses.

This clonotype was seen a few times. What it binds is unknown. The protocol attached unique molecular identifiers to individual cDNA molecules. TCRdb reprocessed the 5' RACE reads via MiXCR and lists one record per CDR3 protein. Among 50,000 or so distinct CDR3 sequences, roughly 12% were seen once, and the ten largest hold 10%. The V gene end was trimmed by 3 bases and the J gene end by 2 bases; junction bases not matched to a gene: 4. Germline-derived CDR1 and CDR2 are SGDLS and YYNGEE. CDR3 length equals 15 residues. Sequencing used whole blood. This clonotype originated in an adult who was a healthcare worker with PCR-confirmed SARS-CoV-2 infection or an uninfected control (not recorded which). This chain joins TRBV9 and TRBJ2-7; 11 bases are a match to TRBD2. CDR3 region: CASSETSGATYEQYF. The CDR3 DNA sequence: TGTGCCAGCAGCGAGACTAGCGGGGCAACCTACGAGCAGTACTTC.